Following are 11 T cell receptor beta chains from one sample sequenced in a study of blood T cells in healthy people across ages (dated by TCRdb to 2015 to 2017). The method was 5' RACE. Sequencing used an Illumina HiSeq 2500. A second roughly 6 to 11 cycle PCR used a sample-barcoded 5' primer and a J-beta primer mix. The raw public reads went through TCRdb reprocessing: fastp at Q25, MiXCR clone calling, in-frame beta chains kept. Every distinct CDR3 protein forms one entry, paired with its most common genes and DNA. The sample has 550,000 to 750,000 distinct CDR3 sequences on record, around 20% of them singletons. 3.6% of the sample is in the top ten clones. Sequencing was carried out using blood. These receptors came from a man aged 65 to 85 in good health.

This clonotype has ten or more counts. The V and J genes are TRBV28 and TRBJ2-7, with D perhaps TRBD2 (5 bases). Trimming pared 4 bases from V and 0 bases from J, leaving 16 bases between. Germline loops: CDR1 MDHEN, CDR2 SYDVKM. CDR3 length equals 16 residues. CDR3 region: CASSSMGRGNSYEQYF. The CDR3 nucleotides read TGTGCCAGCAGTTCCATGGGTCGGGGTAACTCCTACGAGCAGTACTTC.

This clonotype was counted between two and nine times. V gene TRBV5-1 combines with J gene TRBJ1-1; D not certain. The ends were cut back, 0 bases at V and 0 bases at J, with 9 bases in the middle. Germline loops: CDR1 SGHRS, CDR2 YFSETQ. The CDR3 length is 15 residues. This CDR3 reads CASSLASGLNTEAFF. The CDR3 coding sequence is TGCGCCAGCAGCTTGGCGTCGGGGTTGAACACTGAAGCTTTCTTT.

This clonotype came up a few times. The V gene is TRBV6-2 or TRBV6-3, the J gene TRBJ2-7; 7 positions match TRBD2. From germline, CDR1 is MNHEY and CDR2 SVGEGT. The V gene end was trimmed by 5 bases and the J gene end by 8 bases; junction bases not matched to a gene: 6. This CDR3 has 12 amino acids. The chain's CDR3 is CASSPRAGQQYF. CDR3 sequence (DNA): TGTGCCAGCAGTCCACGAGCGGGGCAGCAGTACTTC.

This sequence joins TRBV7-9 and TRBJ2-1; no clear D gene. The CDR3 consists of 13 residues. Germline V gene data show CDR1 as SEHNR and CDR2 as FQNEAQ (reference sequence). V lost 2 bases to trimming and J lost 7 bases, with 9 bases between them. The DNA of the CDR3 is TGTGCCAGCAGCTTAAAGCTAGGTAATGAGCAGTTCTTC. It specifies CASSLKLGNEQFF. The full variable domain, completed using reference TRBV7-9 and TRBJ2-1, is DTGVSQNPRHKITKRGQNVTFRCDPISEHNRLYWYRQTLGQGPEFLTYFQNEAQLEKSRLLSDRFSAERPKGSFSTLEIQRTEQGDSAMYLCASSLKLGNEQFFGPGTRLTVL.

This chain uses TRBV5-6 with TRBJ1-1; TRBD1 might be the D (5 bases). With 1 base removed from V and 1 base from J, the gap between germline ends came to 8 bases. The CDR3 spans 14 residues. Germline CDR1 and CDR2: SGHDT and YYEEEE. This CDR3 is CASSLNRRNTEAFF. The CDR3 nucleotides read TGTGCCAGCAGCTTGAACAGGCGGAACACTGAAGCTTTCTTT.

The chain couples TRBV20-1 to TRBJ2-1, with a tentative D call TRBD2 (6 bases). The CDR3 runs to 15 residues. The V gene's germline CDR1 is DFQATT and CDR2 SNEGSKA (reference sequence). Trimming cost V 2 bases and J 2 bases, with 13 bases left between them. The CDR3 loop is CSARHAGLAYNEQFF. The CDR3 DNA is TGCAGTGCTAGACATGCGGGACTGGCCTACAATGAGCAGTTCTTC.

The chain uses TRBV29-1 and TRBJ2-3, with D unresolved. V lost 2 bases and J 1 base, leaving 4 bases between the germline ends. The CDR3 contains 12 residues. Germline-derived CDR1 and CDR2 are SQVTM and ANQGSEA. The CDR3, as DNA: TGCAGCGTTGAACGGGGCACAGATACGCAGTATTTT. Its translation: CSVERGTDTQYF.

Ten or more counts support this clonotype. The V gene is TRBV15, the J gene TRBJ2-5, with D uncertain. The CDR3 totals 13 residues. The V end was cut by 0 bases, the J end by 13 bases, with 15 bases between. CDR1 is LNHNV, CDR2 YYDKDF, per germline (reference sequence). CDR3 sequence (DNA): TGTGCCACCAGCAGAGATATGACCAACTCCTTGTACTTC. As protein: CATSRDMTNSLYF.

The J gene is TRBJ2-3, the V gene TRBV20-1, with 10 bases fitting TRBD2. CDR3 length: 15 amino acids. Trimming removed 3 bases from V and 5 bases from J; junction bases left unmatched: 8. Germline CDR1 DFQATT, CDR2 SNEGSKA (reference sequence). The CDR3 region has the DNA TGCAGTGCTAGGGCCCTAGCGGGAGATTTAGATACGCAGTATTTT. It yields the protein CSARALAGDLDTQYF.

The rearrangement uses TRBV9 and TRBJ2-1, with TRBD2 matching 11 bases. Germline V gene sequence: CDR1 SGDLS, CDR2 YYNGEE. The CDR3 contains 15 residues. Trimming removed 3 bases from V and 5 bases from J; junction bases left unmatched: 4. CDR3 amino acids: CASSATSGMNNEQFF. CDR3 sequence (DNA): TGTGCCAGCAGCGCGACTAGCGGGATGAACAATGAGCAGTTCTTC. The full variable domain, completed using reference TRBV9 and TRBJ2-1, is DSGVTQTPKHLITATGQRVTLRCSPRSGDLSVYWYQQSLDQGLQFLIQYYNGEERAKGNILERFSAQQFPDLHSELNLSSLELGDSALYFCASSATSGMNNEQFFGPGTRLTVL.

This clonotype was seen more than once but under ten times. The chain carries TRBV2 and TRBJ1-5, with D tentatively TRBD1 (5 bases). Germline loops: CDR1 SNHLY, CDR2 FYNNEI. The CDR3 totals 14 residues. With 6 bases removed from V and 0 bases from J, the gap between germline ends came to 9 bases. The chain's CDR3 is CASSLGLSNQPQHF. The CDR3 nucleotides read TGTGCCAGCAGCCTGGGACTTAGCAATCAGCCCCAGCATTTT.